This T cell receptor (beta chain) was captured in a study of cytomegalovirus exposure and HLA in healthy donors. Study-wide findings and caveats: Common viral pathogens (according to a later analysis) appeared linked to several of the most significant clusters. The study put some 150 TCR beta chains on its list as cytomegalovirus-associated. TCR association rates varied by HLA locus in a later analysis, with DRB1 highest and HLA-C lowest.

As regards this clone: No antigen is known for it.

PCR involved 60 Vbeta and 13 Jbeta primers. Measured with immunoSEQ multiplex PCR; TCRdb has only the in-frame clones, and not every one. The repertoire includes around 100,000 clones, under 80% of them detected once, and 10% sits in the top ten. V was clipped by 6 bases and J by 2 bases; unmatched bases: 4. This CDR3 contains 14 residues. Germline V gives CDR1 SGHTA, CDR2 FQGNSA. The chain uses TRBV7-2 and TRBJ2-1; 7 bases are a match to TRBD1. This clonotype was obtained from a woman aged 18 to 35 in good health and CMV-seropositive. Sequenced: PBMCs. The CDR3: CASRRDRTYNEQFF. DNA for the CDR3: TGTGCCAGCAGGAGGGACAGAACCTACAATGAGCAGTTCTTC.